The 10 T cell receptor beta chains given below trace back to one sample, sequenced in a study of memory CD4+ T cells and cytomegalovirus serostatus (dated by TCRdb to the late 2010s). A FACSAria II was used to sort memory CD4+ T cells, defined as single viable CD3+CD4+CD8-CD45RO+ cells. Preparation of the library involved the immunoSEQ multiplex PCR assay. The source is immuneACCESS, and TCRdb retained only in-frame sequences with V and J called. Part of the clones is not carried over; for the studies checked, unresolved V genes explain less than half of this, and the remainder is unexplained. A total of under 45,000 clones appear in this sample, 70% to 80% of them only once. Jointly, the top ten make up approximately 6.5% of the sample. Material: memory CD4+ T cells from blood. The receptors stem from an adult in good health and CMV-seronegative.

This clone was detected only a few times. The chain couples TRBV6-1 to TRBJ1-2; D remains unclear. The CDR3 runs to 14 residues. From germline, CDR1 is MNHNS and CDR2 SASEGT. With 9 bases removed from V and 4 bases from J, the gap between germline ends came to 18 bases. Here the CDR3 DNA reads TGTGCCAGTAGGACTACCGGTCTCGGCTATGGCTACACCTTC. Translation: CASRTTGLGYGYTF.

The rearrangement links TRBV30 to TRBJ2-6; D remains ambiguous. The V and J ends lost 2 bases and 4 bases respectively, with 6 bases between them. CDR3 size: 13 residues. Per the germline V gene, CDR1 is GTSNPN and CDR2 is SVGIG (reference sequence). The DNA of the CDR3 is TGTGCCTGGAGTACCCGAGGGGCCAACGTCCTGACTTTC. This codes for CAWSTRGANVLTF.

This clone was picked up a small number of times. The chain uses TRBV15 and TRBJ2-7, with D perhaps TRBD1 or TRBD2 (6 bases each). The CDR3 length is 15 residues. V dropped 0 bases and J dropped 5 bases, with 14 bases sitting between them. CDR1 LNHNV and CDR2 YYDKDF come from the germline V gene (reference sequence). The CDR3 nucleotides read TGTGCCACCAGCAGAGATCCTAGGGGGGTAGACGAGCAGTACTTC. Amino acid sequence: CATSRDPRGVDEQYF.

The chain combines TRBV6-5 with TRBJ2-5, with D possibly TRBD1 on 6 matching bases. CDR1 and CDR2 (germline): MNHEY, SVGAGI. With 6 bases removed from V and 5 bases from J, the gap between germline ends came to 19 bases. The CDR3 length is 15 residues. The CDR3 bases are TGTGCCAGCAGCCCGTCCACAGGGAAAGTCGAGACCCAGTACTTC. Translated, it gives CASSPSTGKVETQYF.

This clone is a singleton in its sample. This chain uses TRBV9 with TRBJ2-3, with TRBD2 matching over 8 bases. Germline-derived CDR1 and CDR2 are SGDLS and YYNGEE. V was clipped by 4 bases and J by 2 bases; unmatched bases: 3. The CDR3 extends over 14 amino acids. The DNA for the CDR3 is TGTGCCAGCAGCTTTAGCGGGACCACAGATACGCAGTATTTT. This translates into CASSFSGTTDTQYF.

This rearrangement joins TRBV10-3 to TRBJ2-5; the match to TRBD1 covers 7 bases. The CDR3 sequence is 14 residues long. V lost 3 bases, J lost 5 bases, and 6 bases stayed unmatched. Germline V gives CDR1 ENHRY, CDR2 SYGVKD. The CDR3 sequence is CAISEGGVGETQYF. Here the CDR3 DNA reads TGTGCCATCAGTGAAGGGGGCGTAGGGGAGACCCAGTACTTC.

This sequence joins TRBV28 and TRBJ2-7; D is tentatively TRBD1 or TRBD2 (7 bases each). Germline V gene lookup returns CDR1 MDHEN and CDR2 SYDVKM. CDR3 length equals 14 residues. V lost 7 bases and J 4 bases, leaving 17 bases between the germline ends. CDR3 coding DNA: TGTGCCAGCATGGGAGGGACAGTTCCATACGAGCAGTACTTC. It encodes CASMGGTVPYEQYF.

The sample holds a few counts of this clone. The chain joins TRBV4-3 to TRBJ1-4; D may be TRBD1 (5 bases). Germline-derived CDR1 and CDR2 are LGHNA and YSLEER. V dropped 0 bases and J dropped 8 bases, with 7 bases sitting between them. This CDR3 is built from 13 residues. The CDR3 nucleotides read TGCGCCAGCAGCCAAGACCGGGGGGAAAAACTGTTTTTT. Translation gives CASSQDRGEKLFF.

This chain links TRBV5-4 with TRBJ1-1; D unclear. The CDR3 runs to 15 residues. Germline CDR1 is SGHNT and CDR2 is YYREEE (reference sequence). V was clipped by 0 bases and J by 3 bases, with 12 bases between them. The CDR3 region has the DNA TGTGCCAGCAGCTTGGGGCTTGGTGGGGACACTGAAGCTTTCTTT. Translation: CASSLGLGGDTEAFF.

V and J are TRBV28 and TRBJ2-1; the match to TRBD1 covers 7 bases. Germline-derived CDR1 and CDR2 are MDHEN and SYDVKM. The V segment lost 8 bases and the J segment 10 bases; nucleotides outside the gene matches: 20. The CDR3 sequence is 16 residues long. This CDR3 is CASCNLDRARGLEQFF. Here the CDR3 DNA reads TGTGCCAGCTGTAACCTCGACAGGGCCCGAGGGCTCGAGCAGTTCTTC.